The entry below gives a single TCR beta chain sequence along with its context. Its matching antigen is unknown. The CDR3 is 11 residues long. Trimming removed 6 bases from V and 12 bases from J, with 15 bases in between. Germline lookup yields CDR1 MNHNY and CDR2 SVGAGI (reference sequence). Measured with immunoSEQ multiplex PCR; TCRdb has only the in-frame clones, and not every one. This sample carries about 1,500,000 clones, roughly 95% of them seen once, and the ten largest clones take more than 0.9%. The data originate from a study of shared clonotypes between healthy human individuals. Study outcomes and limitations: Several donors showed sharing of about 5.5% of naive CD4 clonotypes.

The sample was naive CD4+ T cells sorted from blood. The subset: CD45RA+ positively selected. The receptor comes from a man in his thirties or forties in good health. The chain has TRBV6-6 and TRBJ2-7, with no clear D. CDR3 bases: TGTGCCAGCAGCCCGACCCGAGTTATGTACTTC. Translation gives CASSPTRVMYF.